This T cell receptor beta chain was identified in a study of vaccination effects on CD4 cells after COVID-19. For the study at large: Participants received two doses of either the BNT162b2 or mRNA-1273 vaccine.

The CDR3 is made up of 15 amino acids. CDR1 KGHSH and CDR2 LQKENI come from the germline V gene. The V segment lost 4 bases and the J segment 6 bases; nucleotides outside the gene matches: 10. Details on this clone: Its matching antigen is unknown.

Study conclusions and caveats: Late post-vaccination, clones induced by infection and those induced by vaccine underwent marked clonal contraction.

When around 9 days of culture had elapsed, CD4+ T cells were isolated. Clones were sequenced by immunoSEQ multiplex PCR, and TCRdb holds only the in-frame ones, with some missing. The sample records about 45,000 clones, 70% to 75% being singletons. V gene TRBV18 combines with J gene TRBJ2-7, with 9 positions matching TRBD1. The sequence derives from a human donor who had a prior SARS-CoV-2 infection. This material consisted of CD4+ T cells from PBMCs cultured without peptide, taken before COVID-19 vaccination. In DNA form, the CDR3 reads TGTGCCAGCTCACTTTCGCCGGGACAGGGCGGCGAGCAGTACTTC. Protein sequence: CASSLSPGQGGEQYF. Full variable domain (missing parts from reference TRBV18 and TRBJ2-7): NAGVMQNPRHLVRRRGQEARLRCSPMKGHSHVYWYRQLPEEGLKFMVYLQKENIIDESGMPKERFSAEFPKEGPSILRIQQVVRGDSAAYFCASSLSPGQGGEQYFGPGTRLTVT.